Sequencing of this T cell receptor (delta chain) was carried out in a study of γδ T cells in repeated Plasmodium falciparum infection. Study background: Malaria-naive adults were infected with P. falciparum NF54 four times over around 600 days. Timepoints: baseline, immediately before selected infections, and 21 days after every infection.

Gammadelta T cells were flow-sorted from PBMC into Vgamma9/Vdelta2+ and Vdelta2-negative populations for bulk analysis. The CDR3 has 21 amino acids. Germline trimming cut 2 bases from V and 0 bases from J; bases unmatched to any gene: 19. Germline CDR1 is TSWWSYY and CDR2 is QGS. With CATT, TCRdb re-called clones from the multiplex PCR reads. The table lists around 82,000 delta-chain clones, over 1.3% of them singletons. This clone has a count of ten or more. A read error is the likely source, as a far larger clone sits one nucleotide away. The identical CDR3 is also encoded by other nucleotide sequences in the sample.

V gene TRDV1 combines with J gene TRDJ1, with 9 bases that match TRDD2. What was sequenced was gamma-delta T cells from blood. The origin of this receptor is a pool of human donors (malaria-infected and uninfected, not separated). The CDR3 region has the DNA TGTGCTCTTGGGGAAAAGGCCTTCCTACACCTAGTACTCCTCCACACCGATAAACTCATCTTT. Protein: CALGEKAFLHLVLLHTDKLIF.